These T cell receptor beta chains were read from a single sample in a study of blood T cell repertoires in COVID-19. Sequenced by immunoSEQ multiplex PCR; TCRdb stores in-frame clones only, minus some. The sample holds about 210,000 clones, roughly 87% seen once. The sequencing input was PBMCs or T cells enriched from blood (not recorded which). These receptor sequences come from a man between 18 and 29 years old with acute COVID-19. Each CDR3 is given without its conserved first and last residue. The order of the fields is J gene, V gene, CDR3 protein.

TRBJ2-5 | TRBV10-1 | ASSESVNQETQY
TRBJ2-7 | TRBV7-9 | ASSLDRDLLYEQY
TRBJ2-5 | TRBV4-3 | ASSQDSGPTETQY
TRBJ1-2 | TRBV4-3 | ASSQDQGGYYGYT
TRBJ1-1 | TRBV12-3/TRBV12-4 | ASTGTPEAF
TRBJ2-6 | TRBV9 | ASSVSQGANVLT
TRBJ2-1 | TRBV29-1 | SVPGRYNEQF
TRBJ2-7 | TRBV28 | ASSSGQPEPYEQY
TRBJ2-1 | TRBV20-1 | SASLEGQGSYEQF
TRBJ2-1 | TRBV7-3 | ASSSGTSSYNEQF
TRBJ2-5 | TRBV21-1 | ASSSRDRVLTYQETQY
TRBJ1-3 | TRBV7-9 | ASSLEYGTGRNTIY
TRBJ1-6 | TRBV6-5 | ASSRDLGSNSPLH
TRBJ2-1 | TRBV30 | AWSVGSSAYNEQF
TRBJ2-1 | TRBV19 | ASSIRSANEQF
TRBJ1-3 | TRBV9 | ASSDGHAVTSGNTIY
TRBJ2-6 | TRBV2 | ASKSSRAGANVLT
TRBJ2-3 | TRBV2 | ASSSLANAQY
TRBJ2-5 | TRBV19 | ASSFGERETQY
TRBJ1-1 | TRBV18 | ASSPLANTEAF
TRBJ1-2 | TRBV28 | ASSTGIHYGYT
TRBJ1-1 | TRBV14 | ASSPVGQMNTEAF
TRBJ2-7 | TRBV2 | ASSGGGRYEQY
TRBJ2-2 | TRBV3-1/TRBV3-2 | ASSQGTGGVTGELF
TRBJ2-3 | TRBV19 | ASTSGGSGTDTQY
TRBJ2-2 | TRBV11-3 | ASSPGTKDGELF
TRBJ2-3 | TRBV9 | ASRGRRASGTPPPTDTQY
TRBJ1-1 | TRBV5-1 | ASSQQGAGGNTEAF
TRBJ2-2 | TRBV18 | ASAQVGGSDTGELF
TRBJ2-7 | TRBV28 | ASSFPMREQNEQY
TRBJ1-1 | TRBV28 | ASSSLDRNTEAF
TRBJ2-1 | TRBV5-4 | ASKTSGSRGEQF
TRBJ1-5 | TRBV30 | AWTGGTAVNQPQH
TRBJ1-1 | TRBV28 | ASSRGVNTEAF
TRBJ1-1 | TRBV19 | ASSIRGGGNTEAF
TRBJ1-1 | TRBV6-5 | ASSHVPGNEAF
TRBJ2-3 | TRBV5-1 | ASSPPRLAGGNTDTQY
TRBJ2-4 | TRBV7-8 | ASSRGQKNIQY
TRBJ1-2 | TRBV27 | ASRIGGAGGGYT
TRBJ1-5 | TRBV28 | ASSLSQGTGTGASNQPQH
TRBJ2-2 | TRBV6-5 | ASRDRGTGELF
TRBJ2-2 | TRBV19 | ASTIPVVAGNTGELF
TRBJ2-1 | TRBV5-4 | ASSSSSDPSYNEQF
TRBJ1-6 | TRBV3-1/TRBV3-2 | ASSPYRGVNSPLH
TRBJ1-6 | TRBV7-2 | ASSRVRGNSPLH